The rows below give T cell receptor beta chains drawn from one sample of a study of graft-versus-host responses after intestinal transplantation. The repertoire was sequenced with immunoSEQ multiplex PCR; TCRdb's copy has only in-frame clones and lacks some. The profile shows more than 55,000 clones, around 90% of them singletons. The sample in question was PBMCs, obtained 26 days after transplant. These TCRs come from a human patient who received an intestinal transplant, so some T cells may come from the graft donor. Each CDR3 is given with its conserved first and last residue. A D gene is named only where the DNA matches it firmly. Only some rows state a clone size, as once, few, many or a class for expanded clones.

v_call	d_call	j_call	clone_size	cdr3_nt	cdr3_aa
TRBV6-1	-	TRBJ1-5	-	TGTGCCAGCAGTGAATGGACAGATAGCAATCAGCCCCAGCATTTT	CASSEWTDSNQPQHF
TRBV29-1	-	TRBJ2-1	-	TGCAGCGTTGTTAGCAATGAGCAGTTCTTC	CSVVSNEQFF
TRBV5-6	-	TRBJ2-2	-	TGTGCCAGCAGCTTGCAGTATAGGACAACGAACACCGGGGAGCTGTTTTTT	CASSLQYRTTNTGELFF
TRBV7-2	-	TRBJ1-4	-	TGTGCCAGCAGCTTACGGGGTGATGAAAAACTGTTTTTT	CASSLRGDEKLFF
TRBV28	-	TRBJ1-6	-	TGTGCCAGCAGAAACTCAGGGACCTATAATTCACCCCTCCACTTT	CASRNSGTYNSPLHF
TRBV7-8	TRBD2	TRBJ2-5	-	TGTGCCAGCAGCTTAGCGGGGAGGGAACAAGAGACCCAGTACTTC	CASSLAGREQETQYF
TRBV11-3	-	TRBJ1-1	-	TGTGCCAGCAGCCTCCGGGGAGGGCTGGGCACTGAAGCTTTCTTT	CASSLRGGLGTEAFF
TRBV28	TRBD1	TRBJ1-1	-	TGTGCCAGCAGTTCTGAAATCACAGGGGGAATGAACACTGAAGCTTTCTTT	CASSSEITGGMNTEAFF
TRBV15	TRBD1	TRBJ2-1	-	TGTGCCACCAGCAGAGATAGACAGGGGATACCCTACAATGAGCAGTTCTTC	CATSRDRQGIPYNEQFF
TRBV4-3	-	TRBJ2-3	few	TGCGCCAGCAGCCAAGATCCGGCTAGTACTAGCACAGATACGCAGTATTTT	CASSQDPASTSTDTQYF
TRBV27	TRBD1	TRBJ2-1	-	TGTGCCAGCAGTCCACGGACAGGGAGATCCTACAATGAGCAGTTCTTC	CASSPRTGRSYNEQFF
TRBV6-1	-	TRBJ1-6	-	TGTGCCAGCAGAGGAGGGCTTAATTCACCCCTCCACTTT	CASRGGLNSPLHF
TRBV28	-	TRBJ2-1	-	TGTGCCAGCAGTTTGCGGGAACAGAGTAATGAGCAGTTCTTC	CASSLREQSNEQFF
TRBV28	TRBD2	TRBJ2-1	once	TGTGCCAGCAGTCTGCGGGAGGGCCTTAATGAGCAGTTCTTC	CASSLREGLNEQFF
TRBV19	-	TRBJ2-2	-	TGTGCCAGTAGGGGGGGACAGATCTTCACCGGGGAGCTGTTTTTT	CASRGGQIFTGELFF
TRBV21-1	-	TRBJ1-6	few	TGTGCCAGCAGCAAAGGGGCAGGGGGCTCCTATAATTCACCCCTCCACTTT	CASSKGAGGSYNSPLHF
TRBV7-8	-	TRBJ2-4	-	TGTGCCAGCAGCTTATCACCGACAGGAATCCAAAACATTCAGTACTTC	CASSLSPTGIQNIQYF
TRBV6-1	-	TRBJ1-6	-	TGTGCCAGCAGTGACTTTGACAGCAGGAGCTCCTATAATTCACCCCTCCACTTT	CASSDFDSRSSYNSPLHF
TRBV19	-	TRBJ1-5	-	TGTGCCAGTAGTATCGGAACAGGCAATCAGCCCCAGCATTTT	CASSIGTGNQPQHF
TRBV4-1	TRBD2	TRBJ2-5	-	TGCGCCAGCAGCCAAGGGTGGGGGGGAGATGTGGAGACCCAGTACTTC	CASSQGWGGDVETQYF
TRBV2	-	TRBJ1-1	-	TGTGCCAGCACCGGGGGGCCGGGCGCTGAAGCTTTCTTT	CASTGGPGAEAFF
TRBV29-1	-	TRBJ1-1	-	TGCAGCGTTTGGCAGGGCGCGATAGGATTCACTGAAGCTTTCTTT	CSVWQGAIGFTEAFF